One and the same sample provided the 19 T cell receptor beta chains below, sequenced in a study of shared clonotypes between healthy human individuals. Clones were read by immunoSEQ multiplex PCR, and TCRdb kept only the in-frame ones, dropping some. In the table there are around 720,000 clones, 60% to 75% of which are singletons. Source material: memory CD4+ T cells sorted from blood. Subset defined: CD45RA-negative fraction. The receptor set was obtained from a woman in her twenties or thirties in good health.

This chain links TRBV11-2 with TRBJ2-1; D unresolved. Germline CDR1 SGHAT, CDR2 FQNNGV. V was clipped by 5 bases and J by 3 bases, with 5 bases between them. This CDR3 has 12 residues. The CDR3 region is CASSRDYNEQFF. CDR3 DNA sequence: TGTGCCAGCAGCCGCGACTACAATGAGCAGTTCTTC. Variable domain in full (rest from reference TRBV11-2 and TRBJ2-1): EAGVAQSPRYKIIEKRQSVAFWCNPISGHATLYWYQQILGQGPKLLIQFQNNGVVDDSQLPKDRFSAERLKGVDSTLKIQPAKLEDSAVYLCASSRDYNEQFFGPGTRLTVL.

The V gene is TRBV7-3, the J gene TRBJ1-2; a possible D gene is TRBD1 (6 bases). Germline CDR1 reads SGHTA; CDR2 reads FQGTGA. The CDR3 spans 13 residues. V lost 6 bases, J lost 2 bases, and 10 bases lay in between. CDR3 loop: CASRKDSNYGYTF. The CDR3 region has the DNA TGTGCCAGCAGGAAGGACAGCAACTATGGCTACACCTTC.

V and J are TRBV30 and TRBJ2-1; possible D gene TRBD2, 7 bases. V was trimmed by 4 bases and J by 1 base, leaving 14 bases between them. The germline V gene encodes CDR1 GTSNPN and CDR2 SVGIG (reference sequence). The CDR3 is 15 amino acids. DNA of the CDR3: TGTGCCTGGAAGGGGAGGGACAAATCCTACAATGAGCAGTTCTTC. Protein product: CAWKGRDKSYNEQFF.

The CDR3 region has the DNA TGTGCCTGGAGTACTAGCGGGAGTGGGGTGGGAGATACGCAGTATTTT. The encoded protein is CAWSTSGSGVGDTQYF. This chain uses TRBV30 with TRBJ2-3; 11 nucleotides align to TRBD2. CDR3 length: 16 residues. The germline V gene encodes CDR1 GTSNPN and CDR2 SVGIG (reference sequence). Trimming cost V 2 bases and J 5 bases; bases outside gene matches: 9.

The chain couples TRBV9 to TRBJ1-4; possibly TRBD1 for D (5 bases). This CDR3 comprises 15 residues. Per germline, CDR1 SGDLS and CDR2 YYNGEE. V was pared by 0 bases and J by 7 bases, with 13 bases between. CDR3 sequence (DNA): TGTGCCAGCAGCGTAGCCCGTGGGGGAGGTGAAAAACTGTTTTTT. This translates into CASSVARGGGEKLFF.

The chain employs TRBV7-9 and TRBJ2-7, with a weak D call TRBD1 (6 bases). The CDR3 has 12 amino acids. Trimming took off 7 bases at V and 5 bases at J, with 12 bases between the two ends. Germline CDR1 SEHNR, CDR2 FQNEAQ (reference sequence). CDR3 region: CASTAQGHEQYF. The CDR3 DNA reads as TGTGCCAGCACCGCACAGGGTCACGAGCAGTACTTC.

The chain recombines TRBV4-2 with TRBJ1-1, with D possibly being TRBD1 (5 bases). The CDR3 runs 13 residues. The V and J ends lost 0 bases and 9 bases respectively, with 11 bases between them. CDR1 and CDR2 (germline): LGHNA, YNFKEQ. The CDR3 DNA sequence: TGTGCCAGCAGCCAAGATTCAGGGTTCCAAGCTTTCTTT. As protein: CASSQDSGFQAFF.

Ten or more counts support this clone. The V gene is TRBV2, the J gene TRBJ1-5; 10 nucleotides line up with TRBD1. This CDR3 comprises 15 residues. Germline CDR1 SNHLY, CDR2 FYNNEI. The junction had 6 bases not matched to a gene; V was cut back by 1 base and J by 9 bases. The CDR3 nucleotides are TGTGCCAGCAGTGAAGAGGGACAGGGGCAATTGCCCCAGCATTTT. It encodes CASSEEGQGQLPQHF.

This clone has just one count. The chain recombines TRBV2 with TRBJ2-3; D is undetermined. Germline values: CDR1 SNHLY, CDR2 FYNNEI. The CDR3 is 12 residues long. The ends were cut back, 4 bases at V and 5 bases at J, with 7 bases in the middle. For the CDR3, the DNA is TGTGCCAGCAGTGCTAGGGAAGATACGCAGTATTTT. Translation gives CASSAREDTQYF.

The V call is TRBV5-4, the J call TRBJ2-2; tentatively, D is TRBD2 (6 bases). The germline V and J ends were trimmed by 5 bases and 4 bases, with 15 bases remaining between them. Looked up from germline, CDR1 is SGHNT and CDR2 is YYREEE (reference sequence). The CDR3 is 15 residues long. The CDR3 bases are TGTGCCAGCAGTCGAGCTGGGAGGCGCACCGGGGAGCTGTTTTTT. It is translated as CASSRAGRRTGELFF.

The chain employs TRBV28 and TRBJ2-5, with D possibly TRBD1 on 5 matching bases. The CDR3 is 13 amino acids. The V gene's germline CDR1 is MDHEN and CDR2 SYDVKM. V lost 6 bases and J lost 4, with 12 bases in between. DNA of the CDR3: TGTGCCAGCAGCACCCCTAGGGGAGAGACCCAGTACTTC. This gives the protein CASSTPRGETQYF.

The rearrangement uses TRBV7-2 and TRBJ1-2, with TRBD1 identical over 8 bases. CDR1 and CDR2 (germline): SGHTA, FQGNSA. Losses at the gene ends were 10 bases for V and 4 bases for J; bases not matched to a gene: 14. The CDR3 sequence is 15 residues long. This CDR3 reads CATRAGGVIGYGYTF. The CDR3 nucleotides read TGTGCCACGCGGGCAGGGGGCGTAATAGGCTATGGCTACACCTTC.

J is TRBJ1-5 and V is TRBV19; 9 positions agree with TRBD1. Germline CDR1 LNHDA, CDR2 SQIVND (reference sequence). The CDR3 has 16 residues. The ends lost 4 bases at V and 2 bases at J; junction bases unmatched: 6. CDR3 region: CASSTGTGNGNQPQHF. The CDR3 DNA is TGTGCCAGTAGTACCGGGACAGGGAACGGCAATCAGCCCCAGCATTTT. The full variable domain, completed using reference TRBV19 and TRBJ1-5, is DGGITQSPKYLFRKEGQNVTLSCEQNLNHDAMYWYRQDPGQGLRLIYYSQIVNDFQKGDIAEGYSVSREKKESFPLTVTSAQKNPTAFYLCASSTGTGNGNQPQHFGDGTRLSIL.

A few counts support this clone. The rearrangement links TRBV5-1 to TRBJ2-1; 8 bases match TRBD2. Germline V gene lookup returns CDR1 SGHRS and CDR2 YFSETQ. V dropped 4 bases and J dropped 3; count of bases not matched to a gene: 6. The CDR3 spans 15 residues. CDR3 in amino acids: CASSPGGTSYNEQFF. CDR3 DNA sequence: TGCGCCAGCAGCCCCGGAGGGACTAGCTACAATGAGCAGTTCTTC.

The J gene is TRBJ2-7, the V gene TRBV7-9; 10 nucleotides align to TRBD1. Germline V gene data show CDR1 as SEHNR and CDR2 as FQNEAQ (reference sequence). Losses at the gene ends were 5 bases for V and 3 bases for J; bases not matched to a gene: 13. The CDR3 runs to 17 residues. The CDR3 loop is CASSTYFKDRGNYEQYF. The CDR3 nucleotides read TGTGCCAGCAGCACTTACTTTAAGGACAGGGGGAACTACGAGCAGTACTTC.

V is TRBV7-8 and J is TRBJ2-3, with D uncertain. V was pared by 2 bases and J by 0 bases, with 12 bases between. This CDR3 is 16 amino acids long. In germline, CDR1 is SGHVS, CDR2 FQNEAQ. The CDR3 loop is CASSLFNGASTDTQYF. The CDR3 DNA reads TGTGCCAGCAGCTTATTTAATGGCGCTAGCACAGATACGCAGTATTTT.

The gene calls are TRBV25-1 and TRBJ1-4, with D perhaps TRBD1 (5 bases). CDR1 and CDR2 from the germline V gene are MGHDK and SYGVNS. This CDR3 region has 13 residues. Trimming took off 9 bases at V and 8 bases at J, with 16 bases between the two ends. In nucleotides, the CDR3 is TGTGCCAGTCGGCGGGGCGGGTTGGAAAAACTGTTTTTT. This sequence encodes CASRRGGLEKLFF. Combining the CDR3 with reference TRBV25-1 and TRBJ1-4 gives the whole variable domain EADIYQTPRYLVIGTGKKITLECSQTMGHDKMYWYQQDPGMELHLIHYSYGVNSTEKGDLSSESTVSRIRTEHFPLTLESARPSHTSQYLCASRRGGLEKLFFGSGTQLSVL.

The V and J genes are TRBV29-1 and TRBJ2-1, with 9 nucleotides matching TRBD1. This CDR3 has 14 residues. Trimming took 4 bases from V and 6 from J; bases not matched to a gene: 7. Per germline, CDR1 SQVTM and CDR2 ANQGSEA. This CDR3 is CSVVRGTGSNEQFF. CDR3 nucleotides: TGCAGCGTTGTTCGGGGGACAGGGAGCAATGAGCAGTTCTTC.

This clone was seen a few times. Other DNA sequences within the sample encode an identical CDR3. The chain uses TRBV2 and TRBJ2-2; D gene unclear. Germline loops: CDR1 SNHLY, CDR2 FYNNEI. V was shortened by 6 bases and J by 1 base, with 6 bases between the two germline ends. This CDR3 spans 13 amino acids. This chain's CDR3 is CASRIQNTGELFF. For the CDR3, the DNA is TGTGCCAGCAGAATACAGAACACCGGGGAGCTGTTTTTT. Supplemented by reference TRBV2 and TRBJ2-2, the full variable domain reads EPEVTQTPSHQVTQMGQEVILRCVPISNHLYFYWYRQILGQKVEFLVSFYNNEISEKSEIFDDQFSVERPDGSNFTLKIRSTKLEDSAMYFCASRIQNTGELFFGEGSRLTVL.